One sample yielded the 31 T cell receptor beta chains listed below, sequenced in a study of CD8 T cells in Susac syndrome. Random hexamers were used to reverse transcribe the RNA input (roughly 0.5 to 1 ug). TCRdb re-called the immunoSEQ multiplex PCR reads through MiXCR, storing one row per CDR3 protein. The repertoire holds fewer than 300,000 distinct CDR3 sequences, with about 85% as singletons. The specimen was CD8+ T cells from PBMCs. The receptors originated from a human donor with multiple sclerosis.

The chain carries TRBV9 and TRBJ1-2, with D hard to call. Germline CDR1 SGDLS, CDR2 YYNGEE. With 8 bases removed from V and 6 bases from J, the gap between germline ends came to 17 bases. CDR3 length: 13 residues. The CDR3 is CASSYSSADGYTF. In DNA form, the CDR3 reads TGTGCCAGTTCATACTCCTCGGCGGATGGCTACACCTTC.

The genes are TRBV30 and TRBJ2-7; 7 bases map to TRBD1. This CDR3 has 13 residues. The junction had 1 base not matched to a gene; V was cut back by 2 bases and J by 0 bases. In germline, CDR1 is GTSNPN, CDR2 SVGIG (reference sequence). In DNA, the CDR3 is TGTGCCTGGAGTCGGGACAGCTCCTACGAGCAGTACTTC. Residues: CAWSRDSSYEQYF.

The rearrangement joins TRBV3-1 to TRBJ2-1; TRBD2 matches at 9 bases. V was pared by 3 bases and J by 1 base, with 7 bases of the junction left unmatched. Per germline, CDR1 LGHDT and CDR2 YNNKEL (reference sequence). The CDR3 loop spans 17 amino acids. The chain's CDR3 is CASSHPLAGFSYNEQFF. CDR3 nucleotide sequence: TGTGCCAGCAGCCATCCGCTAGCGGGATTTTCCTACAATGAGCAGTTCTTC.

This chain uses TRBV4-1 with TRBJ1-2; D uncertain. Germline V gene lookup returns CDR1 MGHRA and CDR2 YSYEKL. The CDR3 spans 14 residues. Deletions cut 4 bases from V and 4 bases from J, with 13 bases between. The CDR3 is CASSPSVGGYGYTF. CDR3 DNA sequence: TGCGCCAGCAGCCCTTCGGTGGGAGGCTATGGCTACACCTTC.

This chain connects TRBV5-1 to TRBJ2-7; tentative D call: TRBD2 (5 bases). The germline V gene encodes CDR1 SGHRS and CDR2 YFSETQ. The CDR3 covers 14 residues. The V end lost 0 bases, the J end lost 5 bases, and 12 bases lay between the germline ends. This CDR3 reads CASSLAPRRDEQYF. CDR3 DNA sequence: TGCGCCAGCAGCTTGGCCCCCCGGCGGGACGAGCAGTACTTC.

The chain links TRBV5-5 to TRBJ2-7; no clear D. Germline V gives CDR1 SGHKS, CDR2 YYEKEE (reference sequence). The V and J ends lost 0 bases and 7 bases respectively, with 11 bases between them. The CDR3 length is 13 residues. This chain's CDR3 is CASSLGAPREQYF. The CDR3, as DNA: TGTGCCAGCAGCTTGGGGGCGCCTAGAGAGCAGTACTTC.

The chain has TRBV11-2 and TRBJ1-4; D is ambiguous. CDR3 length: 14 residues. Trimming took off 4 bases at V and 7 bases at J, with 13 bases between the two ends. From germline, CDR1 is SGHAT and CDR2 FQNNGV. The CDR3 reads CASSSERWGEKLFF. For the CDR3, the DNA is TGTGCCAGCAGCTCAGAACGGTGGGGTGAAAAACTGTTTTTT.

The rearrangement uses TRBV28 and TRBJ2-1; 11 bases align to TRBD2. The CDR3 runs 17 residues. J gave up 7 bases and V 4 bases, and 12 bases lay outside the gene matches. Germline lookup yields CDR1 MDHEN and CDR2 SYDVKM. CDR3 bases: TGTGCCAGCAGTTCGCGGACTAGCGGGTATTTCGCAAATGAGCAGTTCTTC. Translation gives CASSSRTSGYFANEQFF.

J is TRBJ1-3 and V is TRBV14; D uncertain. The germline V gene has CDR1 SGHDN and CDR2 FVKESK. This CDR3 is 14 amino acids long. With 2 bases removed from V and 0 bases from J, the gap between germline ends came to 5 bases. CDR3 nucleotides: TGTGCCAGCAGCCAACGGGTCTCTGGAAACACCATATATTTT. It translates to CASSQRVSGNTIYF.

The V and J genes are TRBV29-1 and TRBJ1-2; D is unresolved. Germline V gene sequence: CDR1 SQVTM, CDR2 ANQGSEA. The CDR3 has 15 amino acids. V was pared by 0 bases and J by 7 bases, with 18 bases between. The CDR3 bases are TGCAGCGTTGAAGATAGCCGGGAGGAAGTCTCTGGCTACACCTTC. This encodes CSVEDSREEVSGYTF.

The genes are TRBV28 and TRBJ2-4; D may be TRBD1 or TRBD2 (6 bases each). The CDR3 length is 14 residues. V gave up 3 bases and J gave up 8 bases, with 14 bases separating them. Germline V gene lookup returns CDR1 MDHEN and CDR2 SYDVKM. This CDR3 is CASSFSGGLDIQYF. In DNA, the CDR3 is TGTGCCAGCAGTTTTTCTGGGGGGCTCGACATTCAGTACTTC.

The genes are TRBV2 and TRBJ2-2; 7 bases are shared with TRBD2. The CDR3 loop spans 16 amino acids. Losses at the gene ends were 6 bases for V and 4 bases for J; bases not matched to a gene: 11. Germline values: CDR1 SNHLY, CDR2 FYNNEI. The CDR3 bases are TGTGCCAGCAGAAAGAGCGGGACCCGGTCCACCGGGGAGCTGTTTTTT. This codes for CASRKSGTRSTGELFF.

The chain joins TRBV27 to TRBJ2-5, with D perhaps TRBD1 (6 bases). This CDR3 spans 14 amino acids. Germline loops: CDR1 MNHEY, CDR2 SMNVEV (reference sequence). V was cut by 3 bases and J by 3 bases, with 11 bases left in between. In DNA form, the CDR3 reads TGTGCCAGCAGTTTTAGGTCAGGGGAAGAGACCCAGTACTTC. Its translation: CASSFRSGEETQYF.

V and J are TRBV19 and TRBJ1-2; D not certain. The CDR3 consists of 9 residues. In germline, CDR1 is LNHDA, CDR2 SQIVND (reference sequence). The V end was cut by 10 bases, the J end by 5 bases, with 5 bases between. CDR3 sequence (DNA): TGTGCCACCCGATATGGCTACACCTTC. Encoded protein: CATRYGYTF.

This clonotype was detected only once. This chain connects TRBV10-3 to TRBJ2-3, with 7 bases aligning to TRBD2. CDR1 and CDR2 from the germline V gene are ENHRY and SYGVKD. CDR3 length equals 15 residues. After removal of 4 bases from V and 4 bases from J, the junction contained 8 bases not matched to a gene. The CDR3 sequence is CAISVKRDAADTQYF. Here the CDR3 DNA reads TGTGCCATCAGTGTCAAGCGGGACGCGGCAGATACGCAGTATTTT.

The V gene is TRBV5-8, the J gene TRBJ1-5, with D unresolved. CDR1 and CDR2 (germline): SGHTS, YDEGEE. The V end lost 0 bases, the J end lost 3 bases, and 7 bases lay between the germline ends. The CDR3 sequence is 14 residues long. The CDR3 reads CASSLEGYNQPQHF. The CDR3 region has the DNA TGTGCCAGCAGCTTGGAGGGATACAATCAGCCCCAGCATTTT.

This chain uses TRBV13 with TRBJ1-1, with a weak D call TRBD1 (5 bases). Trimming shortened V by 4 bases and J by 5 bases, and 8 bases separated the two germline ends. The CDR3 contains 12 residues. Germline assignment: CDR1 PRHDT and CDR2 FYEKMQ (reference sequence). The CDR3 DNA reads as TGTGCCAGCAGCTGGGGGGAGACTGAAGCTTTCTTT. It specifies CASSWGETEAFF.

This clonotype was found a few times. J is TRBJ2-3 and V is TRBV27; D gene uncertain. The ends were cut back, 4 bases at V and 1 base at J, with 9 bases in the middle. Germline CDR1 and CDR2: MNHEY and SMNVEV (reference sequence). The CDR3 contains 14 residues. CDR3 loop: CASSSLGRTDTQYF. The DNA for the CDR3 is TGTGCCAGCAGTTCCCTCGGACGCACAGATACGCAGTATTTT.

This chain joins TRBV10-3 and TRBJ2-2; D ambiguous. The CDR3 consists of 17 residues. Germline values: CDR1 ENHRY, CDR2 SYGVKD. Trimming removed 0 bases from V and 7 bases from J, with 18 bases in between. As DNA, the CDR3 is TGTGCCATCAGTGAGTCGCGCCGCGGACGAGATGGCGGGGAGCTGTTTTTT. Residues: CAISESRRGRDGGELFF.

The chain is built from TRBV7-9 and TRBJ1-5; D is uncertain. The CDR3 has 14 amino acids. Germline CDR1 SEHNR, CDR2 FQNEAQ (reference sequence). V lost 1 base, J lost 1 base, and 5 bases lay in between. DNA for the CDR3: TGTGCCAGCAGCTTAGGGGAAAGCAATCAGCCCCAGCATTTT. Translating gives CASSLGESNQPQHF.

This sequence joins TRBV9 and TRBJ2-1, with TRBD2 as a possible D gene (6 bases). Germline CDR1 is SGDLS and CDR2 is YYNGEE. This CDR3 region has 17 residues. V shed 2 bases and J shed 5 bases, with 20 bases lying between them. CDR3 amino acids: CASSVSVTRIPDNEQFF. DNA for the CDR3: TGTGCCAGCAGCGTTTCCGTGACTAGGATCCCTGACAATGAGCAGTTCTTC.

This chain joins TRBV28 and TRBJ2-7; 7 nucleotides line up with TRBD2. Germline-derived CDR1 and CDR2 are MDHEN and SYDVKM. J lost 0 bases, V lost 3 bases, and 5 bases had no gene match. There are 15 residues in the CDR3. The CDR3 here is CASSFGGRDSYEQYF. The CDR3 nucleotides read TGTGCCAGCAGTTTTGGTGGGAGGGACTCCTACGAGCAGTACTTC.

V and J are TRBV27 and TRBJ2-5; D possibly uses TRBD1 or TRBD2 (5 bases each). The CDR3 contains 15 residues. V gave up 1 base and J gave up 4 bases, with 13 bases separating them. The germline V gene has CDR1 MNHEY and CDR2 SMNVEV (reference sequence). CDR3 coding DNA: TGTGCCAGCAGTTTATTTGGGACGGGCGCAGAGACCCAGTACTTC. Its protein is CASSLFGTGAETQYF.

The genes are TRBV30 and TRBJ1-1; D remains ambiguous. Germline CDR1 is GTSNPN and CDR2 is SVGIG (reference sequence). This CDR3 has 14 residues. V lost 0 bases and J lost 2, with 10 bases in between. Here the CDR3 reads CAWSVIFPNTEAFF. DNA for the CDR3: TGTGCCTGGAGTGTAATCTTCCCTAACACTGAAGCTTTCTTT. The variable domain in full, completed from reference TRBV30 and TRBJ1-1, reads SQTIHQWPATLVQPVGSPLSLECTVEGTSNPNLYWYRQAAGRGLQLLFYSVGIGQISSEVPQNLSASRPQDRQFILSSKKLLLSDSGFYLCAWSVIFPNTEAFFGQGTRLTVV.

The rearrangement uses TRBV21-1 and TRBJ1-5. TRBV21-1 is tagged as a pseudogene. The length of the CDR3 is 12 residues. DNA of the CDR3: TGTGCCAGCAGGTGGGGAAATCAGCCCCAGCATTTT. It codes for CASRWGNQPQHF.

V gene TRBV5-4 combines with J gene TRBJ2-2; 7 bases align to TRBD2. The germline gives CDR1 SGHNT, CDR2 YYREEE (reference sequence). Trimming at V came to 10 bases and at J to 0 bases, leaving 6 bases not matched to a gene. The CDR3 totals 14 residues. The CDR3 region is CAALGGANTGELFF. The CDR3 region has the DNA TGTGCCGCCCTGGGAGGGGCGAACACCGGGGAGCTGTTTTTT.

The genes are TRBV5-6 and TRBJ1-1; D unresolved. This CDR3 comprises 12 residues. Trimming removed 1 base at V and 4 bases at J, with 5 bases between. The germline V gene encodes CDR1 SGHDT and CDR2 YYEEEE. The CDR3 nucleotides read TGTGCCAGCAGCTTGTGGAGCACTGAAGCTTTCTTT. Protein sequence: CASSLWSTEAFF.

V gene TRBV25-1 combines with J gene TRBJ1-4; no definite D call. This CDR3 region has 12 residues. Per the germline V gene, CDR1 is MGHDK and CDR2 is SYGVNS. V was trimmed by 6 bases and J by 4 bases, leaving 6 bases between them. The DNA for the CDR3 is TGTGCCAGCAGCAGAAATAATGAAAAACTGTTTTTT. This translates into CASSRNNEKLFF.

The V call is TRBV12-5, the J call TRBJ1-4; weak D call: TRBD1 (5 bases). Germline V gene data show CDR1 as LGHNT and CDR2 as FRNRAP. The CDR3 has 13 amino acids. The ends were cut back, 4 bases at V and 7 bases at J, with 10 bases in the middle. DNA for the CDR3: TGTGCTAGTGGTTGGGGCCCCAGTGAAAAACTGTTTTTT. Its protein is CASGWGPSEKLFF.

The CDR3 DNA reads as TGCAGCGTTGAACTGGGACTTGAAGCTTTCTTT. Translated: CSVELGLEAFF. The chain recombines TRBV29-1 with TRBJ1-1, with D possibly matching TRBD1 (5 bases). The CDR3 is 11 residues long. Per germline, CDR1 SQVTM and CDR2 ANQGSEA. Trimming stripped 2 bases from V and 7 bases from J, with 8 bases between.

V gene TRBV9 combines with J gene TRBJ2-2; tentative D call: TRBD1 (5 bases). V lost 0 bases to trimming and J lost 7 bases, with 7 bases between them. The CDR3 is 13 amino acids. From germline, CDR1 is SGDLS and CDR2 YYNGEE. The CDR3 region is CASSVEGDGELFF. Here the CDR3 DNA reads TGTGCCAGCAGCGTAGAAGGGGACGGGGAGCTGTTTTTT.